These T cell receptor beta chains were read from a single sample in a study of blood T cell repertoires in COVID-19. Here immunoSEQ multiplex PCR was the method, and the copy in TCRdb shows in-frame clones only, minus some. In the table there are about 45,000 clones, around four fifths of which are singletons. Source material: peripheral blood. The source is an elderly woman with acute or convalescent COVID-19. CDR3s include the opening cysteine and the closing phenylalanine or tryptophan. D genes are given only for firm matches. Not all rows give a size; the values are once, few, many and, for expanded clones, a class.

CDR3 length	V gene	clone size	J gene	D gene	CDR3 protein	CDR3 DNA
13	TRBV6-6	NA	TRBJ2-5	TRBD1	CASSNRGAETQYF	TGTGCCAGCAGTAACAGGGGTGCGGAGACCCAGTACTTC
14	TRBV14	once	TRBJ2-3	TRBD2	CASSTRGGTDTQYF	TGTGCCAGCAGCACCCGGGGGGGCACAGATACGCAGTATTTT
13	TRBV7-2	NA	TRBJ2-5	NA	CASRGPRGETQYF	TGTGCCAGCAGAGGGCCCCGAGGGGAGACCCAGTACTTC
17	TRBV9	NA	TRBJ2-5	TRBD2	CASSSRTSGGEQETQYF	TGTGCCAGCAGCTCTAGGACTAGCGGGGGGGAGCAAGAGACCCAGTACTTC
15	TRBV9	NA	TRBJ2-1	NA	CASSVGADSYNEQFF	TGTGCCAGCAGCGTAGGTGCAGACTCCTACAATGAGCAGTTCTTC
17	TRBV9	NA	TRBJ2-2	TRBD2	CASSLIAGGRYTGELFF	TGTGCCAGCAGCCTTATAGCGGGGGGGCGTTACACCGGGGAGCTGTTTTTT
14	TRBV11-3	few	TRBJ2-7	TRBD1	CASSLGQGAFEQYF	TGTGCCAGCAGCTTAGGACAGGGGGCTTTCGAGCAGTACTTC
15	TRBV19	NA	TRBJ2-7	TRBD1	CASRGVGTGANEQYF	TGTGCCAGTCGAGGGGTCGGGACAGGGGCAAATGAGCAGTACTTC
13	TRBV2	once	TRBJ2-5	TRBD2	CASIVGGGETQYF	TGTGCCAGCATTGTTGGGGGGGGTGAGACCCAGTACTTC
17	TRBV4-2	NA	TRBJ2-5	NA	CASSQAGGGGPLETQYF	TGTGCCAGCAGCCAAGCAGGAGGGGGGGGGCCTTTGGAGACCCAGTACTTC
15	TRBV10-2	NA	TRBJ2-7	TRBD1	CASSESKGGPYEQYF	TGCGCCAGCAGTGAGTCAAAAGGGGGCCCCTACGAGCAGTACTTC
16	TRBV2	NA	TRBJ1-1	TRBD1	CASSGQGALGNTEAFF	TGTGCCAGCAGTGGACAGGGGGCCTTGGGGAACACTGAAGCTTTCTTT
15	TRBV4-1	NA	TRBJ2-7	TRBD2	CASSHQAGGLGEQYF	TGCGCCAGCAGCCACCAGGCGGGGGGCCTTGGCGAGCAGTACTTC
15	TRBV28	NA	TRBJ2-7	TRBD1	CASSPTGTGKDEQYF	TGTGCCAGCAGTCCCACCGGGACAGGGAAGGACGAGCAGTACTTC
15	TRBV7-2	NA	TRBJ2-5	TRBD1	CASSLSTGQGETQYF	TGTGCCAGCAGCTTATCGACAGGGCAGGGAGAGACCCAGTACTTC
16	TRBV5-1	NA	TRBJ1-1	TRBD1	CASSLATGGRNTEAFF	TGCGCCAGCAGCTTGGCGACAGGGGGAAGGAACACTGAAGCTTTCTTT
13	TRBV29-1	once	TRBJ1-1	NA	CSVSPRTNTEAFF	TGCAGCGTTTCCCCCAGAACGAACACTGAAGCTTTCTTT
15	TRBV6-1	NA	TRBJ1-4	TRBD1	CASSEATGPDEKLFF	TGTGCCAGCAGTGAAGCGACAGGGCCAGATGAAAAACTGTTTTTT
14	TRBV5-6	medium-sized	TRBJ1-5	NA	CASSLAFGDQPQHF	TGTGCCAGCAGCTTGGCGTTCGGGGATCAGCCCCAGCATTTT
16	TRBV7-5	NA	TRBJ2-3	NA	CARSSGRGGPQDTQYF	TGTGCCAGAAGCTCGGGCCGGGGGGGACCTCAAGATACGCAGTATTTT
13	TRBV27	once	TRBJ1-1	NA	CASSLSGGTEAFF	TGTGCCAGCAGTTTATCGGGGGGGACTGAAGCTTTCTTT
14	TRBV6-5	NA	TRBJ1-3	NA	CASSSPGGGNTIYF	TGTGCCAGCAGTTCACCGGGGGGAGGAAACACCATATATTTT
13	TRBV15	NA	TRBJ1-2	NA	CATSRGQDYGYTF	TGTGCCACCAGCAGAGGACAGGACTATGGCTACACCTTC
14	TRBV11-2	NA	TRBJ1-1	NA	CASSPITGNTEAFF	TGTGCCAGCAGCCCAATAACAGGGAACACTGAAGCTTTCTTT
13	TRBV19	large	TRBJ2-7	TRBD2	CASSTGTGGEQYF	TGTGCCAGTAGTACTGGGACGGGGGGCGAGCAGTACTTC
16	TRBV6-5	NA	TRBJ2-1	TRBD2	CASSYKASGGFPPEVF	TGTGCCAGCAGTTACAAGGCTAGCGGGGGGTTCCCCCCGGAGGTCTTC
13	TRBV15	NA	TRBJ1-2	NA	CATSRERSYGYTF	TGTGCCACCAGCAGAGAACGGTCCTATGGCTACACCTTC